Given below is one TCR beta chain in context. The CDR3 length is 11 residues. V dropped 4 bases and J dropped 9 bases, with 10 bases sitting between them. Germline V gene data show CDR1 as SQVTM and CDR2 as ANQGSEA. An amount of RNA that ranged from roughly 0.5 to 1 ug was reverse transcribed with random hexamers. The amplification used immunoSEQ multiplex PCR on TCR beta CDR3; it spanned 54 Vbeta and 13 Jbeta. From the immunoSEQ multiplex PCR reads, TCRdb called clonotypes with MiXCR, one entry per CDR3 protein. The sample records about 300,000 distinct CDR3 sequences, approximately 85% being singletons. The T cells that were sequenced for TCR beta were CD8+ and CD4+ cells from blood. Negative isolation yielded the CD8+ and CD4+ T cells, while FACS enriched the TEMRA cells. The data stem from a study of CD8 T cells in Susac syndrome.

V usage is TRBV29-1 and J usage is TRBJ2-1; no clear D. This TCR was recovered from a human donor with multiple sclerosis. The sample comprised CD8+ T cells from PBMCs. The CDR3 is CSVGGLSEQFF. For the CDR3, the DNA is TGCAGCGTTGGTGGATTGAGTGAGCAGTTCTTC.